This T cell receptor beta chain emerged from a study of blood T cell repertoires in COVID-19. Clones were sequenced by immunoSEQ multiplex PCR, and TCRdb holds only the in-frame ones, with some missing. The profile covers roughly 500,000 clones, with roughly 90% appearing a single time and approximately 1.8% taken by the ten largest. Germline V gene data show CDR1 as KGHSH and CDR2 as LQKENI. The germline V and J ends were trimmed by 5 bases and 2 bases, with 9 bases remaining between them. The CDR3 is 13 amino acids. Input material: PBMCs or T cells enriched from blood (not recorded which). J is TRBJ1-1 and V is TRBV18; D is uncertain. This clonotype originated in a woman aged 40 to 50 who had recovered from COVID-19. The CDR3 region has the DNA TGTGCCAGCTCAGGGCAGAGAAACACTGAAGCTTTCTTT. Protein: CASSGQRNTEAFF. Combining the CDR3 with reference TRBV18 and TRBJ1-1 gives the whole variable domain NAGVMQNPRHLVRRRGQEARLRCSPMKGHSHVYWYRQLPEEGLKFMVYLQKENIIDESGMPKERFSAEFPKEGPSILRIQQVVRGDSAAYFCASSGQRNTEAFFGQGTRLTVV.